One and the same sample provided the 20 T cell receptor beta chains below, sequenced in a study of blood T cell repertoires in COVID-19. TCRdb keeps only in-frame clones here, not all; method: immunoSEQ multiplex PCR. The repertoire includes 200,000 to 300,000 clones, around 83% of them detected once, and around 12% sits in the top ten. The material sequenced was peripheral blood. Source of these receptors: a woman aged 55-70 years with active or convalescent COVID-19.

CDR3: CASSARDRVNTEAFF. The CDR3 coding sequence is TGTGCCAGCAGCGCCCGGGACAGGGTTAACACTGAAGCTTTCTTT. The chain employs TRBV5-8 and TRBJ1-1; TRBD1 aligns across 9 bases. The CDR3 has 15 residues. Germline values: CDR1 SGHTS, CDR2 YDEGEE. With V trimmed by 4 bases and J by 2 bases, 6 bases remained unmatched.

The genes are TRBV27 and TRBJ1-2; 9 bases line up with TRBD1. Germline-derived CDR1 and CDR2 are MNHEY and SMNVEV (reference sequence). V shed 2 bases and J 7 bases; nucleotides not matched to a gene: 5. This CDR3 has 14 amino acids. Here the CDR3 DNA reads TGTGCCAGCAGTTTAGGGGACAGGGATACTGGCTACACCTTC. This translates into CASSLGDRDTGYTF.

The chain employs TRBV7-3 and TRBJ1-1, with a tentative D call TRBD1 (5 bases). In germline, CDR1 is SGHTA, CDR2 FQGTGA. Trimming removed 2 bases from V and 2 bases from J, with 12 bases in between. CDR3 length: 15 amino acids. The CDR3: CASSLAGGLNTEAFF. For the CDR3, the DNA is TGTGCCAGCAGCTTAGCCGGGGGGTTAAACACTGAAGCTTTCTTT.

The V call is TRBV19, the J call TRBJ1-2; 8 nucleotides align to TRBD1. With V trimmed by 5 bases and J by 5 bases, 7 bases remained unmatched. The V gene's germline CDR1 is LNHDA and CDR2 SQIVND (reference sequence). The CDR3 covers 14 residues. Here the CDR3 reads CASSLQGDEYGYTF. The CDR3 DNA is TGTGCCAGTAGTCTACAGGGGGACGAGTATGGCTACACCTTC.

V is TRBV29-1 and J is TRBJ2-6, with 9 bases identical to TRBD1. Germline V lookup: CDR1 SQVTM, CDR2 ANQGSEA. Trimming cost V 5 bases and J 3 bases; bases outside gene matches: 8. This CDR3 is built from 16 residues. Here the CDR3 DNA reads TGCAGCGTTCCCGGACAGGGGATAGGTGGGGCCAACGTCCTGACTTTC. This codes for CSVPGQGIGGANVLTF.

The chain carries TRBV7-8 and TRBJ1-2; the D is unclear. The CDR3 is made up of 14 amino acids. The germline CDR1 and CDR2 sequences are SGHVS and FQNEAQ. Trimming shortened V by 5 bases and J by 4 bases, and 14 bases separated the two germline ends. The CDR3: CASSAREFSYGYTF. CDR3 bases: TGTGCCAGCAGCGCAAGAGAGTTTAGCTATGGCTACACCTTC.

The genes are TRBV7-3 and TRBJ2-1, with 16 bases matching TRBD2. The CDR3 spans 16 residues. Trimming cost V 5 bases and J 8 bases; bases outside gene matches: 6. Germline V gene data show CDR1 as SGHTA and CDR2 as FQGTGA. In DNA, the CDR3 is TGTGCCAGCAGCCCGGGACTAGCGGGGGGGCTCGATGAGCAGTTCTTC. It encodes CASSPGLAGGLDEQFF.

The rearrangement uses TRBV23-1 and TRBJ1-2; D not certain. TRBV23-1 carries the ORF label, with uncertain function. The CDR3 is 19 residues long. Trimming took 0 bases from V and 0 from J, leaving 20 bases between them. The CDR3 coding sequence is TGCGCCAGCAGTCAATCGTCGCGAGGGCCCTCGACCCCTAACTATGGCTACACCTTC. Protein product: CASSQSSRGPSTPNYGYTF.

This clone was recorded many times. The chain links TRBV2 to TRBJ1-1; no reliable D call. The CDR3 extends over 10 amino acids. Trimming took off 8 bases at V and 7 bases at J, with 8 bases between the two ends. In germline, CDR1 is SNHLY, CDR2 FYNNEI. CDR3 in amino acids: CASVLVEAFF. The CDR3 DNA reads as TGTGCCAGCGTCCTTGTTGAAGCTTTCTTT.

The gene calls are TRBV19 and TRBJ1-3; no clear D. Germline lookup yields CDR1 LNHDA and CDR2 SQIVND (reference sequence). V was cut by 3 bases and J by 2 bases, with 5 bases left in between. This CDR3 region has 13 residues. The chain's CDR3 is CASSIGAGNTIYF. The CDR3, as DNA: TGTGCCAGTAGTATCGGGGCTGGAAACACCATATATTTT.

The chain links TRBV7-2 to TRBJ2-5, with D perhaps TRBD2 (6 bases). V shed 7 bases and J shed 5 bases, with 23 bases lying between them. CDR3 size: 16 residues. The V gene's germline CDR1 is SGHTA and CDR2 FQGNSA. The CDR3 loop reads CASNFYRGGVGETQYF. CDR3 in DNA: TGTGCCAGCAACTTTTATAGGGGCGGGGTGGGGGAGACCCAGTACTTC.

The chain has TRBV7-8 and TRBJ1-1, with D perhaps matching TRBD1 (5 bases). Germline CDR1 and CDR2: SGHVS and FQNEAQ. The V and J ends lost 2 bases and 3 bases respectively, with 13 bases between them. The length of the CDR3 is 15 residues. CDR3 sequence: CASSLKGGAYTEAFF. CDR3 nucleotide sequence: TGTGCCAGCAGCTTAAAAGGTGGGGCTTACACTGAAGCTTTCTTT. The full variable domain, in which reference TRBV7-8 and TRBJ1-1 provide the parts outside the CDR3, is GAGVSQSPRYKVAKRGQDVALRCDPISGHVSLFWYQQALGQGPEFLTYFQNEAQLDKSGLPSDRFFAERPEGSVSTLKIQRTQQEDSAVYLCASSLKGGAYTEAFFGQGTRLTVV.

The genes are TRBV19 and TRBJ1-2; tentative D call: TRBD1 (6 bases). V was pared by 4 bases and J by 8 bases, with 20 bases between. The V gene's germline CDR1 is LNHDA and CDR2 SQIVND (reference sequence). The CDR3 runs 15 residues. The CDR3 here is CASSTILSGGLGYTF. DNA for the CDR3: TGTGCCAGTAGTACTATCTTGAGCGGGGGGCTGGGCTACACCTTC. The variable domain in full, with the rest retrieved from reference TRBV19 and TRBJ1-2, is DGGITQSPKYLFRKEGQNVTLSCEQNLNHDAMYWYRQDPGQGLRLIYYSQIVNDFQKGDIAEGYSVSREKKESFPLTVTSAQKNPTAFYLCASSTILSGGLGYTFGSGTRLTVV.

This clone occurred once. This rearrangement joins TRBV24-1 to TRBJ2-5, with D possibly being TRBD2 (6 bases). The CDR3 length is 11 residues. The V gene lost 9 bases and the J gene lost 5 bases, with 9 bases spanning the gap. Germline V gene sequence: CDR1 KGHDR, CDR2 SFDVKD. For the CDR3, the DNA is TGTGCCACCTCTGCGGGGGAGACCCAGTACTTC. Encoded protein: CATSAGETQYF.

The J gene is TRBJ2-5, the V gene TRBV5-4; tentatively, D is TRBD1 (5 bases). This CDR3 spans 13 amino acids. Trimming pared 4 bases from V and 3 bases from J, leaving 10 bases between. Germline V lookup: CDR1 SGHNT, CDR2 YYREEE (reference sequence). The CDR3 nucleotides are TGTGCCAGCAGCCTCGCCAGGGAAGAGACCCAGTACTTC. It codes for CASSLAREETQYF.

The J gene is TRBJ2-1, the V gene TRBV20-1; the D is unclear. Trimming stripped 4 bases from V and 8 bases from J, with 9 bases between. The germline V gene encodes CDR1 DFQATT and CDR2 SNEGSKA (reference sequence). There are 11 residues in the CDR3. The CDR3 bases are TGCAGTGCTACCTCCCTAGATGAGCAGTTCTTC. It is translated as CSATSLDEQFF.

The chain employs TRBV5-1 and TRBJ1-2, with TRBD1 identical over 7 bases. CDR3 length: 16 amino acids. V gave up 0 bases and J gave up 2 bases; unmatched junction bases: 7. Per germline, CDR1 SGHRS and CDR2 YFSETQ. DNA of the CDR3: TGCGCCAGCAGCTTGGGGGGGACAGAACCAAACTATGGCTACACCTTC. Translation: CASSLGGTEPNYGYTF.

The chain uses TRBV10-2 and TRBJ2-2; 7 bases line up with TRBD1. Trimming removed 9 bases from V and 2 bases from J; junction bases left unmatched: 6. The germline gives CDR1 WSHSY, CDR2 SAAADI. The length of the CDR3 is 14 residues. The CDR3 protein is CASNRQGNTGELFF. The CDR3 nucleotides read TGCGCCAGTAACAGACAGGGAAACACCGGGGAGCTGTTTTTT.

This clone appeared once. The chain combines TRBV24-1 with TRBJ1-5; 7 positions match TRBD1. With V trimmed by 7 bases and J by 4 bases, 6 bases remained unmatched. Germline V gene sequence: CDR1 KGHDR, CDR2 SFDVKD. The CDR3 has 14 amino acids. The CDR3 sequence is CATSDGTANQPQHF. CDR3 DNA: TGTGCCACCAGCGACGGGACAGCAAATCAGCCCCAGCATTTT.

The V call is TRBV18, the J call TRBJ2-1; the D gene is possibly TRBD1 (6 bases). Looked up from germline, CDR1 is KGHSH and CDR2 is LQKENI. Trimming left V 8 bases short and J 2 bases short, with 13 bases between. The CDR3 loop spans 14 amino acids. The CDR3 nucleotides are TGTGCCAGCGCCGGGCAGGGGACCTACAATGAGCAGTTCTTC. As protein: CASAGQGTYNEQFF.